Below, 23 T cell receptor beta chains from the same sample are listed, as sequenced in a study of beta chain features in type 1 diabetes. Study conclusions and caveats: Patients with Type 1 diabetes showed moderately but significantly shorter TCRB CDR3s in all four CD4+ subsets.

Expressed TCRB transcripts were sequenced because the entire RNA isolate underwent reverse transcription. TCRdb's copy holds only in-frame clones and misses some; the assay was immunoSEQ multiplex PCR. The sample includes more than 100,000 clones, around 9% of them seen just once. Their specific antigens are unknown. Sequenced: central memory CD4+ T cells from blood. Receptors were obtained from a man aged 25-45 years with type 1 diabetes.

The chain links TRBV7-2 to TRBJ2-5; 11 bases align to TRBD1. Germline V lookup: CDR1 SGHTA, CDR2 FQGNSA. The CDR3 runs 16 residues. V was pared by 5 bases and J by 5 bases, with 10 bases of the junction left unmatched. The CDR3 spells CASSVVGTGGTETQYF. The CDR3 coding sequence is TGTGCCAGCAGCGTAGTTGGGACAGGGGGAACGGAGACCCAGTACTTC.

This clone was detected only a few times. The chain couples TRBV4-1 to TRBJ1-1; D unclear. From germline, CDR1 is MGHRA and CDR2 YSYEKL. Trimming removed 0 bases at V and 0 bases at J, with 5 bases between. This CDR3 has 14 residues. The CDR3: CASSQESMNTEAFF. CDR3 nucleotides: TGCGCCAGCAGCCAAGAGAGTATGAACACTGAAGCTTTCTTT.

The V and J genes are TRBV5-1 and TRBJ2-2; TRBD1 agrees at 8 bases. Germline V gene lookup returns CDR1 SGHRS and CDR2 YFSETQ. V lost 7 bases and J lost 4; bases outside the gene matches: 9. The CDR3 runs 15 residues. In DNA form, the CDR3 reads TGCGCCAGCCAGGTCGACAGGGGAACCACCGGGGAGCTGTTTTTT. Amino acid sequence: CASQVDRGTTGELFF.

The V and J genes are TRBV18 and TRBJ2-5; D is possibly TRBD2 (6 bases). The DNA matches TRBJ2-7 better at its end, which makes the J call doubtful. The CDR3 runs 13 residues. Looked up from germline, CDR1 is KGHSH and CDR2 is LQKENI. CDR3 nucleotide sequence: TGTGCCAGCTCACATGGGGGGTCCTACGAGCAGTACTTC. It is translated as CASSHGGSYEQYF.

The CDR3 loop is CASSLTAAGGQETQYF. The CDR3 nucleotides read TGTGCCAGCAGCTTAACTGCAGCGGGGGGCCAAGAGACCCAGTACTTC. This rearrangement joins TRBV7-2 to TRBJ2-5; TRBD2 aligns across 9 bases. Germline V lookup: CDR1 SGHTA, CDR2 FQGNSA. The CDR3 is 16 residues long. V trimming: 2 bases; J trimming: 1 base; junction bases outside the gene matches: 5.

The V gene is TRBV4-3, the J gene TRBJ1-5; D unclear. Per germline, CDR1 LGHNA and CDR2 YSLEER. V dropped 4 bases and J dropped 7 bases, with 11 bases sitting between them. The CDR3 length is 13 residues. The CDR3 region has the DNA TGCGCCAGCAGCCCCGATGGGGAGCAGCCCCAGCATTTT. It encodes CASSPDGEQPQHF.

A few counts support this clone. The chain joins TRBV12-2 to TRBJ1-1; the table's D gene call, TRBD1, was not cross checked with the DNA. TRBV12-2 is labeled a pseudogene. The CDR3 totals 15 residues. CDR3 loop: CASRLAGQGNTEAFF. In DNA, the CDR3 is TGTGCAAGTCGCTTAGCGGGACAGGGGAACACTGAAGCTTTCTTT.

Worth noting for this clone: Other DNA sequences in the sample encode the same CDR3. This chain uses TRBV27 with TRBJ1-2; TRBD1 matches 7 bases. V trimming: 6 bases; J trimming: 0 bases; junction bases outside the gene matches: 4. This CDR3 contains 14 residues. Germline V CDR1 and CDR2: MNHEY, SMNVEV (reference sequence). For the CDR3, the DNA is TGTGCCAGCAGGGGGACAGCAGCTAACTATGGCTACACCTTC. Its protein is CASRGTAANYGYTF.

This clone was seen repeatedly, ten times or more. CDR3 sequence (DNA): TGTGCCAGCTCACGCGGACAGGGCATGGGAGAGACCCAGTACTTC. Its translation is CASSRGQGMGETQYF. The rearrangement uses TRBV18 and TRBJ2-5, with 8 bases matching TRBD1. The CDR3 is 15 residues long. The V gene's germline CDR1 is KGHSH and CDR2 LQKENI. Unmatched junction bases numbered 8, after V lost 4 bases and J lost 4 bases.

This clone showed up just a few times. The rearrangement uses TRBV29-1 and TRBJ1-5; no reliable D call. The CDR3 totals 13 residues. Germline loops: CDR1 SQVTM, CDR2 ANQGSEA. Here the CDR3 DNA reads TGCAGTGCCCAGGTGAATAGCAATCAGCCCCAGCATTTT. The encoded protein is CSAQVNSNQPQHF.

The rearrangement joins TRBV7-9 to TRBJ2-2, with no clear D. V was clipped by 1 base and J by 6 bases, with 9 bases between them. CDR1 and CDR2 (germline): SEHNR, FQNEAQ (reference sequence). The CDR3 length is 14 residues. CDR3 region: CASSLGARPGELFF. The CDR3 DNA reads TGTGCCAGCAGCTTAGGGGCCCGGCCCGGGGAGCTGTTTTTT.

This clone was counted between two and nine times. The CDR3 DNA follows: TGTGCCAGCAGTGAATCACCCAGGGGGTACAATGAGCAGTTCTTC. It encodes CASSESPRGYNEQFF. The rearrangement joins TRBV25-1 to TRBJ2-1; TRBD1 agrees at 7 bases. This CDR3 has 15 residues. Losses at the gene ends were 1 base for V and 4 bases for J; bases not matched to a gene: 4. Germline V gene sequence: CDR1 MGHDK, CDR2 SYGVNS.

This sequence joins TRBV7-2 and TRBJ2-4; 11 positions agree with TRBD2. Germline V lookup: CDR1 SGHTA, CDR2 FQGNSA. CDR3 length: 18 amino acids. V was clipped by 2 bases and J by 5 bases; unmatched bases: 11. CDR3 in DNA: TGTGCCAGCAGCTTAATCTCCAGTAGCGGGGGGGTAGAAAACATTCAGTACTTC. It specifies CASSLISSSGGVENIQYF. The variable domain in full, with the rest retrieved from reference TRBV7-2 and TRBJ2-4, is GAGVSQSPSNKVTEKGKDVELRCDPISGHTALYWYRQSLGQGLEFLIYFQGNSAPDKSGLPSDRFSAERTGGSVSTLTIQRTQQEDSAVYLCASSLISSSGGVENIQYFGAGTRLSVL.

The sample holds a few counts of this clone. The V and J genes are TRBV6-6 and TRBJ2-1; 9 bases are shared with TRBD2. Germline values: CDR1 MNHNY, CDR2 SVGAGI (reference sequence). The CDR3 sequence is 13 residues long. Trimming at V came to 3 bases and at J to 13 bases, leaving 7 bases not matched to a gene. CDR3 DNA: TGTGCCAGCAGTTATGGGACTAGCCATCCCCAGTTCTTC. Its translation: CASSYGTSHPQFF.

This clone was recorded a few times. This chain joins TRBV7-2 and TRBJ1-5; TRBD1 matches 7 bases. V lost 0 bases to trimming and J lost 6 bases; unmatched junction nucleotides: 5. Germline V gene data show CDR1 as SGHTA and CDR2 as FQGNSA. This CDR3 contains 15 residues. The CDR3 bases are TGTGCCAGCAGCTTAGCGTTAGGGGGCTTTCAGCCCCAGCATTTT. It is translated as CASSLALGGFQPQHF.

This clone was found a few times. V gene TRBV21-1 combines with J gene TRBJ2-5; the table calls TRBD2, which could not be checked here. TRBV21-1 is shown as a pseudogene. The CDR3 runs to 13 residues. The CDR3 region is CASRTGGEQTQYF. CDR3 DNA: TGTGCCAGCCGGACGGGGGGCGAGCAGACCCAGTACTTC.

The CDR3 spells CASSQQDATNEKLFF. CDR3 nucleotides: TGTGCCAGCAGCCAACAGGATGCAACTAATGAAAAACTGTTTTTT. V gene TRBV4-2 combines with J gene TRBJ1-4, with D uncertain. Germline V CDR1 and CDR2: LGHNA, YNFKEQ. The CDR3 extends over 15 amino acids. With 2 bases removed from V and 0 bases from J, the gap between germline ends came to 7 bases.

In this sample, this clone turned up a few times. The V call is TRBV19, the J call TRBJ1-5, with TRBD1 matching 7 bases. Trimming cost V 4 bases and J 3 bases; bases outside gene matches: 12. The CDR3 consists of 17 residues. Germline-derived CDR1 and CDR2 are LNHDA and SQIVND (reference sequence). DNA of the CDR3: TGTGCCAGTAGTAAGGGACAGCTAATAAGGGACAATCAGCCCCAGCATTTT. Translated, it gives CASSKGQLIRDNQPQHF.

This chain links TRBV6-5 with TRBJ1-2, with 7 bases matching TRBD1. The length of the CDR3 is 14 residues. V was clipped by 6 bases and J by 8 bases; unmatched bases: 12. Germline CDR1 is MNHEY and CDR2 is SVGAGI. The CDR3, as DNA: TGTGCCAGCAGGCCACGACAGGGTTCAGGGGGCTACACCTTC. The encoded protein is CASRPRQGSGGYTF.

The table lists this clone with a few counts. The chain combines TRBV4-3 with TRBJ1-5, with D perhaps matching TRBD1 (5 bases). The germline CDR1 and CDR2 sequences are LGHNA and YSLEER. The CDR3 consists of 15 residues. V lost 3 bases and J lost 4, with 13 bases in between. The DNA of the CDR3 is TGCGCCAGCAGCCAGGACGACAGAGGAAATCAGCCCCAGCATTTT. Its protein is CASSQDDRGNQPQHF.

This clone appeared a few times. The chain joins TRBV18 to TRBJ2-7; D perhaps matches TRBD2 (6 bases). This CDR3 is 15 amino acids long. V dropped 3 bases and J dropped 2 bases, with 14 bases sitting between them. The germline CDR1 and CDR2 sequences are KGHSH and LQKENI. In DNA form, the CDR3 reads TGTGCCAGCTCACCCGGAGGGATGGGGACCTACGAGCAGTACTTC. Translated: CASSPGGMGTYEQYF. The variable domain in full, completed from reference TRBV18 and TRBJ2-7, reads NAGVMQNPRHLVRRRGQEARLRCSPMKGHSHVYWYRQLPEEGLKFMVYLQKENIIDESGMPKERFSAEFPKEGPSILRIQQVVRGDSAAYFCASSPGGMGTYEQYFGPGTRLTVT.

This clone was counted at least ten times. J is TRBJ2-7 and V is TRBV4-3, with a possible D match to TRBD1 (6 bases). Per the germline V gene, CDR1 is LGHNA and CDR2 is YSLEER. The CDR3 loop spans 14 amino acids. V lost 3 bases and J lost 6, with 15 bases in between. The CDR3 reads CASSHSQGMGEQYF. DNA for the CDR3: TGCGCCAGCAGCCACTCACAGGGTATGGGCGAGCAGTACTTC.

The chain has TRBV4-3 and TRBJ2-5; TRBD2 matches at 15 bases. CDR1 LGHNA and CDR2 YSLEER come from the germline V gene. Trimming removed 3 bases from V and 5 bases from J; junction bases left unmatched: 16. This CDR3 has 20 amino acids. CDR3 in DNA: TGCGCCAGCAGCCACCATAGGACTAGCGGGGGGGCGTTTCATCCGGAGACCCAGTACTTC. This sequence encodes CASSHHRTSGGAFHPETQYF.